The T cell receptor beta chain described here comes from a study of blood T cell repertoires in COVID-19. Looking at the study overall: From the United States, Italy and Spain came samples of acute and convalescent COVID-19. PBMCs, B-cell-depleted T cells, or T cells provided the cDNA or gDNA that made up the material.

In the authors' workflow: From reference gene primer amplification, estimates of nucleated cell counts were derived. Profiling relied on immunoSEQ multiplex PCR, and the TCRdb table lists in-frame clones only, not all of them. V and J calls and clone size are given by that table; D and trimming were obtained from the DNA. The data hold under 150,000 clones, with about 80% observed a single time. Germline V gene sequence: CDR1 LGHDT, CDR2 YNNKEL (reference sequence). After removal of 2 bases from V and 6 bases from J, the junction contained 3 bases not matched to a gene. The CDR3 consists of 13 residues.

The chain carries TRBV3-1 (or the pseudogene TRBV3-2) and TRBJ1-1; 7 bases map to TRBD1. Sequenced: peripheral blood. The sequence came from a woman aged 55-69 years with acute or convalescent COVID-19. The CDR3 spells CASSQPQGSEAFF. The CDR3 DNA sequence: TGTGCCAGCAGCCAACCACAGGGGTCTGAAGCTTTCTTT.